This T cell receptor beta chain stems from a study of blood T cells in healthy people across ages. The second PCR ran about 6 to 11 cycles with a sample-barcoded 5' primer and J-beta primers. TCRdb processed the 5' RACE reads anew with MiXCR; each CDR3 protein has one entry. The sample lists about 750,000 distinct CDR3 sequences; 53% were seen once. Germline lookup yields CDR1 MNHEY and CDR2 SVGAGI. The CDR3 contains 18 residues. The trim removed 2 bases at V and 4 bases at J, leaving 10 bases unmatched. The sample consisted of blood. The chain joins TRBV6-5 to TRBJ2-3, with TRBD2 identical over 12 bases. The sequence came from a man at least 80 years old in good health. The CDR3 loop reads CASSYLPPSGRASDTQYF. The CDR3 region has the DNA TGTGCCAGCAGTTACCTTCCCCCTAGCGGGAGGGCGTCAGATACGCAGTATTTT.